This T cell receptor beta chain was captured by sequencing in a study of blood T cells in healthy people across ages. Samples each had at least 5.5 micrograms of total RNA extracted. With regard to this clonotype: Its antigen is currently unknown.

Combining a sample-barcoded 5' primer with a J-beta primer mix, a second PCR ran for roughly 7 to 11 cycles. Researchers report that a template-switch adaptor with 12 random nucleotides tagged each cDNA molecule. TCRdb recomputed calls from the 5' RACE reads with MiXCR, one row per CDR3 protein. This table holds about 640,000 distinct CDR3 sequences, approximately 50% found once. Study results and caveats: Long-lived and aged donors differed, with more naive CD4+ cells and higher diversity in the long-lived. The study found TCR beta diversity correlated strongly with naive T cell percentage.

Germline V gene lookup returns CDR1 MNHEY and CDR2 SVGAGI. The V end was cut by 0 bases, the J end by 3 bases, with 5 bases between. CDR3 size: 13 residues. The V and J genes are TRBV6-5 and TRBJ1-2, with D unclear. The sample comprised blood. This TCR was recovered from a man between 60 and 70 years old in good health. CDR3 residues: CASSYSAHYGYTF. CDR3 DNA: TGTGCCAGCAGTTACTCTGCCCACTATGGCTACACCTTC.